This T cell receptor beta chain was identified during a study of blood T cells in healthy people across ages. Broader study findings: Roughly linearly, TCR beta diversity per million T cells fell as age increased.

The V gene lost 3 bases and the J gene lost 9 bases, with 19 bases spanning the gap. Germline V gene lookup returns CDR1 SGDLS and CDR2 YYNGEE. The CDR3 has 15 residues. Next came a second PCR, run for about 6 to 12 cycles, which used a sample-barcoded 5' primer along with a J-beta primer mix. A single record per CDR3 protein comes from TCRdb applying MiXCR to the 5' RACE reads. The table has 650,000 to 1,000,000 distinct CDR3 sequences, less than 60% seen once. Worth noting for this clonotype: The antigen is not known.

The receptor's source is an older man in good health. Sequenced material: blood. The chain uses TRBV9 and TRBJ2-1; maybe TRBD2 (6 bases). In DNA form, the CDR3 reads TGTGCCAGCAGCGCCCGGGACTCCACCTTCGGTGAGCAGTTCTTC. This gives the protein CASSARDSTFGEQFF.